This TCR beta chain was captured in a study of blood T cell repertoires in COVID-19 (dated by TCRdb to about 2020). Describing the broader study: Samples covering the acute and convalescent phases of COVID-19 were provided by collaborators in the United States, Italy and Spain. The prospective study material was composed of cDNA or gDNA derived from T cells, B-cell-depleted T cells, or PBMCs. Subjects who had been exposed to COVID-19, were actively infected with it, or had recovered from it provided the deeply sampled blood TCRbeta repertoires that made up the dataset. The repertoires were made available in a free public database intended to serve as a resource for research on the immune response to SARS-CoV-2. The samples were drawn from the first 160 participants of the ongoing ImmuneRACE study and from 950 to 1,500 subjects provided by 6 global collaborators. The sample metadata nearly always contained a de-identified subject ID, COVID-19 status, age in years and sex. Where available, HLA class I and class II types were obtained from metadata supplied by the sample provider rather than from assay-based typing.

The immunoSEQ Assay, a bias-controlled multiplex PCR, was used to amplify TCRbeta CDR3 regions from genomic DNA. The source study handled its data this way. The number of nucleated cells in each sample was estimated by amplification of reference gene primers within the assay. To quantify the absolute abundance of each unique TCRbeta CDR3 rearrangement, sequence reads were collapsed and filtered. For each sample, productive Simpson clonality was calculated as the square root of Simpson's diversity index over productive rearrangements. Held by TCRdb, this immuneACCESS table contains in-frame sequences only and omits some clones. Under half of the omission traces to an unresolved V gene where checked; the cause of the rest is unknown. For V, J and clone size, that table is used; D and trimming come from the DNA. This sample comprises approximately 270,000 clones, about 80% of them detected only once. The ten largest account for around a sixth of the sample.

The paper as a whole reports these results and caveats: The quantity of clinical and demographic metadata differed by source and by participant and was supplied without curation.

From a lookup of the germline V gene, CDR1 and CDR2 are SGHVS and FQNEAQ. From cysteine to phenylalanine, the CDR3 is 15 amino acids long. This entry keeps only the CDR3 DNA: 45 bases, framed from base 1. V loses 5 bases, J loses 5 bases, and the germline ends lie 18 bases apart. Regarding this clone: No cognate antigen has been identified for it. One base away there is no much larger clone; base qualities are not given.

In Seattle, one collaborating source enrolled patients while the infection was active and tracked those patients longitudinally over the course of disease. The collaborating institutions used their own protocols to collect whole blood in K2EDTA tubes. Collaborator samples were shipped for TCRbeta analysis as frozen whole blood, isolated PBMCs, or DNA extracted from either sample type. The chain is encoded by TRBV7-8 joined to TRBJ1-1; 6 matching bases give a weak D call of TRBD1. This clonotype was sampled from a person between 70 and 80 years old with COVID-19, enrolled during active disease. Input material: peripheral blood. DNA sequence: TGTGCCAGCAGCGGGGGAGGGGGGTTCGAGACTGAAGCTTTCTTT. Translated, this is CASSGGGGFETEAFF.